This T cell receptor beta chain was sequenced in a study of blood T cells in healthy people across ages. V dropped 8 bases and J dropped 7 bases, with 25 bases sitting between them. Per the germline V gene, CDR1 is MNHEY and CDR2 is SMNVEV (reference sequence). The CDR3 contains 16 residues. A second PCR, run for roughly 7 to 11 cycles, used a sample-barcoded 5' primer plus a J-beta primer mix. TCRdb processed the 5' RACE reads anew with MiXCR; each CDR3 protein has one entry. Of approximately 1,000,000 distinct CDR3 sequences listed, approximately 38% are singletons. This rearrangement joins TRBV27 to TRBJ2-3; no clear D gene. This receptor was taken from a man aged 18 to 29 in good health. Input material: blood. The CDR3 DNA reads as TGTGCCAGCCATTTAAATTCAGTGGGCTTTTCGTATACGCAGTATTTT. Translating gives CASHLNSVGFSYTQYF.